One and the same sample provided the 10 T cell receptor beta chains below, sequenced in a study of T cells in Graves' hyperthyroidism and ophthalmopathy. Amplification yielded TCR beta CDR3 regions, with RNA transcripts as the source. During a first-round RT-PCR of the TCR CDR3, the HTBI primer set was used. TCRdb itself ran the multiplex PCR reads through MiXCR, one entry per CDR3 protein. Among under 350,000 distinct CDR3 sequences listed, around 20% were seen once. The material sequenced was blood. These receptors all come from a woman between 50 and 59 years old with Graves' hyperthyroidism.

This clonotype was picked up many times. The V gene is TRBV6-1, the J gene TRBJ1-2, with 7 bases that match TRBD1. The CDR3 has 16 residues. Trimming took 3 bases from V and 4 from J; bases not matched to a gene: 11. From germline, CDR1 is MNHNS and CDR2 SASEGT. The CDR3 sequence: CASSDQHGQAFYGYTF. The DNA for the CDR3 is TGTGCCAGCAGTGATCAACACGGACAGGCGTTCTATGGCTACACCTTC.

On this clonotype itself: This may come from a read error, since a much larger clone is one base off. V and J are TRBV12-3 or TRBV12-4 and TRBJ1-6, with a weak D call TRBD1 (5 bases). This CDR3 is 14 amino acids long. The CDR3 region is CAGSMGVGNSPLHF. The CDR3 bases are TGTGCCGGCAGCATGGGGGTGGGCAATTCACCCCTCCACTTT.

This clonotype has a count of ten or more. The gene calls are TRBV28 and TRBJ1-1; D unclear. The CDR3 runs 14 residues. Trimming pared 3 bases from V and 1 base from J, leaving 9 bases between. CDR1 is MDHEN and CDR2 is SYDVKM in the germline V gene. As DNA, the CDR3 is TGTGCCAGCAGTTTTAATCCAGAGAACACTGAAGCTTTCTTT. This encodes CASSFNPENTEAFF. The full variable domain, its missing parts supplied by reference TRBV28 and TRBJ1-1, is DVKVTQSSRYLVKRTGEKVFLECVQDMDHENMFWYRQDPGLGLRLIYFSYDVKMKEKGDIPEGYSVSREKKERFSLILESASTNQTSMYLCASSFNPENTEAFFGQGTRLTVV.

This clonotype was seen at least ten times. This chain connects TRBV3-1 to TRBJ2-1; possibly TRBD2 for D (5 bases). The V end lost 2 bases, the J end lost 8 bases, and 13 bases lay between the germline ends. Germline values: CDR1 LGHDT, CDR2 YNNKEL (reference sequence). The length of the CDR3 is 14 residues. The CDR3 region has the DNA TGTGCCAGCAGCCAATTGGGTAGAGGGTATGAGCAGTTCTTC. Its translation is CASSQLGRGYEQFF.

This clonotype was observed at least ten times. This chain connects TRBV11-2 to TRBJ1-4, with D unclear. Germline V lookup: CDR1 SGHAT, CDR2 FQNNGV. V was clipped by 1 base and J by 7 bases, with 10 bases between them. The CDR3 sequence is 14 residues long. The DNA for the CDR3 is TGTGCCAGCAGCTTAGTGTCCCGATCTGAAAAACTGTTTTTT. This gives the protein CASSLVSRSEKLFF.

V gene TRBV5-1 combines with J gene TRBJ2-5; TRBD1 matches at 9 bases. Germline CDR1 is SGHRS and CDR2 is YFSETQ. CDR3 length: 14 residues. V was clipped by 0 bases and J by 5 bases; unmatched bases: 2. The CDR3 sequence: CASSLDRGRETQYF. CDR3 DNA sequence: TGCGCCAGCAGCTTGGACAGGGGGCGTGAGACCCAGTACTTC.

This clonotype was observed at least ten times. This sequence joins TRBV5-1 and TRBJ1-1; unclear D gene. CDR3 length equals 13 residues. Germline CDR1 and CDR2: SGHRS and YFSETQ. The ends were cut back, 4 bases at V and 1 base at J, with 8 bases in the middle. The DNA of the CDR3 is TGCGCCAGCAGCAAGCAGGAGAACACTGAAGCTTTCTTT. Its protein is CASSKQENTEAFF.

The chain carries TRBV5-1 and TRBJ2-7; maybe TRBD1 (6 bases). Trimming pared 5 bases from V and 5 bases from J, leaving 20 bases between. CDR1 is SGHRS, CDR2 YFSETQ, per germline. CDR3 length equals 15 residues. The chain's CDR3 is CASRVLTGPGDEQYF. The CDR3 DNA follows: TGCGCCAGCAGGGTCCTAACCGGGCCAGGGGACGAGCAGTACTTC.

The chain is built from TRBV6-5 and TRBJ2-2; 8 nucleotides agree with TRBD1. Germline loops: CDR1 MNHEY, CDR2 SVGAGI. V lost 0 bases and J lost 3; bases outside the gene matches: 0. The CDR3 contains 15 residues. This CDR3 is CASSYSTGDTGELFF. CDR3 coding DNA: TGTGCCAGCAGTTACTCGACAGGGGACACCGGGGAGCTGTTTTTT.

This clonotype was picked up many times. V gene TRBV20-1 combines with J gene TRBJ2-7; 14 nucleotides match TRBD2. V dropped 0 bases and J dropped 5; count of bases not matched to a gene: 12. Per germline, CDR1 DFQATT and CDR2 SNEGSKA (reference sequence). This CDR3 comprises 18 residues. This CDR3 is CSARDSGGLAGAVHEQYF. In nucleotides, the CDR3 is TGCAGTGCTAGAGATTCCGGGGGACTAGCGGGAGCCGTCCACGAGCAGTACTTC.